The clone carrying this T cell receptor (beta chain) appeared many times. At one end, the junction sequence differs from germline, possibly due to a read error. Germline assignment: CDR1 DFQATT and CDR2 SNEGSKA (reference sequence). The CDR3 extends over 10 amino acids. These data come from a study of regulatory T cells in long-lasting Graves disease. Time point meaning: persistent/refractory GD, antithyroid drugs over 5 years with positive TRAb. PBMC-derived RNA was used for the TCR library. TCR beta libraries were built with iRepertoire HTBI primers and Arm-PCR of CDR3 regions. Each CDR3 protein is one row after TCRdb ran MiXCR on the multiplex PCR reads. Of a few hundred thousand distinct CDR3 sequences in the sample, roughly a fifth were seen once.

This chain connects TRBV20-1 to TRBJ2-5; D remains ambiguous. The clonotype comes from a female donor with Graves disease. Source: peripheral blood mononuclear cells (PBMCs), taken when the disease was refractory, from a patient treated with antithyroid drugs. CDR3 bases: TGCAGTGCTAGAGATCAACCCCCAGGTTTC. This encodes CSARDQPPGF.